What follows are 17 T cell receptor beta chains derived from one specimen sequenced in a study of human T cells and chemical hapten exposure. Time point of the sample: pre-sensitization, week 0. The treatment denotes: therapeutic diphenylcyclopropenone sensitization with weekly scalp DPC. The authors extracted total RNA from unfractionated whole blood. TCRdb reanalysed the RACE reads using MiXCR and keeps one entry per CDR3 protein. The sample yields about 34,000 distinct CDR3 sequences, about 9.3% seen once. The specimen comprised whole blood, sampled in connection with sensitization to the hapten diphenylcyclopropenone (DPC). These receptors were taken from a man aged 45-65 years with alopecia areata. Some clones in this sample may be carry-over from other donors' samples.

This chain uses TRBV6-5 with TRBJ1-2; 7 bases align to TRBD1. The J segment lost 12 bases and the V segment lost 5 bases, leaving 12 bases of the junction unmatched. Germline CDR1 and CDR2: MNHEY and SVGAGI. The CDR3 sequence is 13 residues long. This CDR3 reads CASSPGTVERDTF. CDR3 sequence (DNA): TGTGCCAGCAGTCCCGGGACAGTGGAGCGGGACACCTTC.

This clonotype was seen repeatedly, ten times or more. The V call is TRBV29-1, the J call TRBJ1-2, with a weak D call TRBD1 (5 bases). This CDR3 spans 13 amino acids. V was shortened by 4 bases and J by 6 bases, with 15 bases between the two germline ends. The germline CDR1 and CDR2 sequences are SQVTM and ANQGSEA. CDR3 nucleotides: TGCAGCGTTGGAAGGGACTTAGCCGATGGCTACACCTTC. Residues: CSVGRDLADGYTF.

This clonotype came up many times. The chain carries TRBV5-5 and TRBJ2-1; TRBD2 matches 14 bases. The CDR3 totals 14 residues. Germline lookup yields CDR1 SGHKS and CDR2 YYEKEE (reference sequence). Losses at the gene ends were 7 bases for V and 8 bases for J; bases not matched to a gene: 5. CDR3 in amino acids: CASRLAGGPHEQFF. CDR3 DNA: TGTGCCAGCCGACTAGCGGGAGGGCCCCATGAGCAGTTCTTC.

This clonotype has just a few counts. V gene TRBV28 combines with J gene TRBJ2-3, with D tentatively TRBD1 or TRBD2 (6 bases each). The CDR3 consists of 16 residues. V shed 7 bases and J shed 0 bases, with 17 bases lying between them. Germline V gene data show CDR1 as MDHEN and CDR2 as SYDVKM. The CDR3 spells CASTGGWGSSTDTQYF. The CDR3 bases are TGTGCCAGCACCGGGGGCTGGGGCAGCAGCACAGATACGCAGTATTTT. Supplemented by reference TRBV28 and TRBJ2-3, the full variable domain reads DVKVTQSSRYLVKRTGEKVFLECVQDMDHENMFWYRQDPGLGLRLIYFSYDVKMKEKGDIPEGYSVSREKKERFSLILESASTNQTSMYLCASTGGWGSSTDTQYFGPGTRLTVL.

This clonotype occurred many times. The chain recombines TRBV29-1 with TRBJ1-5; 8 bases map to TRBD1. The CDR3 sequence is 12 residues long. Germline CDR1 reads SQVTM; CDR2 reads ANQGSEA. V was clipped by 7 bases and J by 7 bases; unmatched bases: 6. CDR3 sequence: CSAKQGEQPQHF. The CDR3 DNA reads as TGCAGCGCAAAACAGGGGGAACAGCCCCAGCATTTT.

The J gene is TRBJ1-1, the V gene TRBV5-5; D uncertain. This CDR3 comprises 17 residues. Trimming shortened V by 2 bases and J by 4 bases, and 21 bases separated the two germline ends. Per germline, CDR1 SGHKS and CDR2 YYEKEE (reference sequence). The CDR3 is CASSFPPSGYRGTEAFF. The CDR3 DNA reads TGTGCCAGCAGCTTCCCTCCATCCGGATACCGTGGCACTGAAGCTTTCTTT.

This clonotype was recorded many times. V and J are TRBV27 and TRBJ2-7, with 9 bases matching TRBD2. V lost 5 bases to trimming and J lost 7 bases; unmatched junction nucleotides: 9. The germline V gene has CDR1 MNHEY and CDR2 SMNVEV (reference sequence). This CDR3 spans 14 amino acids. The DNA of the CDR3 is TGTGCCAGCAGTGGAGGCGCTAGCGGGAAAGAGCAGTACTTC. Translated, it gives CASSGGASGKEQYF.

This clonotype was recorded at least ten times. V is TRBV7-3 and J is TRBJ2-6; TRBD2 might be the D (5 bases). CDR1 and CDR2 from the germline V gene are SGHTA and FQGTGA. Trimming shortened V by 0 bases and J by 0 bases, and 12 bases separated the two germline ends. The CDR3 is 18 residues long. The CDR3 coding sequence is TGTGCCAGCAGCTTAACCCCGGGGTCGAGCTCTGGGGCCAACGTCCTGACTTTC. Protein sequence: CASSLTPGSSSGANVLTF. Full variable domain (missing parts from reference TRBV7-3 and TRBJ2-6): GAGVSQTPSNKVTEKGKYVELRCDPISGHTALYWYRQSLGQGPEFLIYFQGTGAADDSGLPNDRFFAVRPEGSVSTLKIQRTERGDSAVYLCASSLTPGSSSGANVLTFGAGSRLTVL.

The chain employs TRBV7-2 and TRBJ1-5, with D perhaps matching TRBD1 (5 bases). This CDR3 has 13 amino acids. Trimming cost V 5 bases and J 4 bases, with 9 bases left between them. Germline CDR1 reads SGHTA; CDR2 reads FQGNSA. CDR3 sequence reads: CASSVDSNQPQHF. In DNA, the CDR3 is TGTGCCAGCAGCGTAGACAGTAATCAGCCCCAGCATTTT.

This clonotype occurred many times. This chain uses TRBV11-2 with TRBJ2-1, with 11 nucleotides matching TRBD2. CDR3 length equals 15 residues. Per the germline V gene, CDR1 is SGHAT and CDR2 is FQNNGV. V gave up 3 bases and J gave up 9 bases; unmatched junction bases: 7. Written as DNA, the CDR3 is TGTGCCAGCAGCTTGGGACTAGCGGAAAGGGGTGAGCAGTTCTTC. It yields the protein CASSLGLAERGEQFF.

This clonotype was picked up many times. V is TRBV7-3 and J is TRBJ2-3, with 8 bases that match TRBD2. The CDR3 is made up of 17 amino acids. Trimming removed 4 bases from V and 2 bases from J; junction bases left unmatched: 11. Germline CDR1 SGHTA, CDR2 FQGTGA. In DNA, the CDR3 is TGTGCCAGCAGCTCGGAGCAATCTAGCGGGTACACAGATACGCAGTATTTT. Protein: CASSSEQSSGYTDTQYF.

This clonotype was detected many times. The V call is TRBV11-2, the J call TRBJ2-5; a weak D match, TRBD1 (5 bases). V gave up 0 bases and J gave up 7 bases, with 12 bases separating them. Germline assignment: CDR1 SGHAT and CDR2 FQNNGV. The CDR3 extends over 14 amino acids. DNA for the CDR3: TGTGCCAGCAGCTTAGAATGGGGCCAGGGGACCCAGTACTTC. Translating gives CASSLEWGQGTQYF.

This clonotype appeared many times. CDR3 nucleotides: TGTGCCAGCCGAAGGACGGTTAATGAAAAACTGTTTTTT. It encodes CASRRTVNEKLFF. The chain is built from TRBV28 and TRBJ1-4; no definite D call. Germline V gene sequence: CDR1 MDHEN, CDR2 SYDVKM. The CDR3 sequence is 13 residues long. Between the trimmed V and J ends, which lost 8 bases and 4 bases, there was a span of 11 bases.

This clonotype was detected a few times. V usage is TRBV12-3 or TRBV12-4 and J usage is TRBJ2-5; possibly TRBD2 for D (6 bases). Trimming took 6 bases from V and 5 from J, leaving 16 bases between them. The CDR3 runs to 14 residues. The CDR3 spells CASSPSGPRETQYF. The CDR3 bases are TGTGCCAGCAGCCCGAGCGGGCCACGGGAGACCCAGTACTTC.

This clonotype showed up many times. J is TRBJ2-2 and V is TRBV5-4, with 7 bases fitting TRBD1. Germline V lookup: CDR1 SGHNT, CDR2 YYREEE (reference sequence). J was trimmed by 3 bases and V by 5 bases; bases with no gene match: 4. The CDR3 spans 14 residues. CDR3: CASRPGTDTGELFF. In DNA form, the CDR3 reads TGTGCCAGCAGGCCCGGGACAGACACCGGGGAGCTGTTTTTT. Together with reference TRBV5-4 and TRBJ2-2, the CDR3 gives the full variable domain: ETGVTQSPTHLIKTRGQQVTLRCSSQSGHNTVSWYQQALGQGPQFIFQYYREEENGRGNFPPRFSGLQFPNYSSELNVNALELDDSALYLCASRPGTDTGELFFGEGSRLTVL.

There are many counts of this clonotype. The rearrangement uses TRBV18 and TRBJ2-1; TRBD2 matches 11 bases. CDR3 length: 16 residues. The trim removed 0 bases at V and 4 bases at J, leaving 2 bases unmatched. Germline CDR1 and CDR2: KGHSH and LQKENI. CDR3 amino acids: CASSPPGTSGYNEQFF. In DNA form, the CDR3 reads TGTGCCAGCTCACCACCCGGGACTAGCGGATACAATGAGCAGTTCTTC.

This clonotype was seen repeatedly, ten times or more. The gene calls are TRBV28 and TRBJ2-1, with a weak D call TRBD2 (6 bases). V dropped 11 bases and J dropped 5 bases, with 16 bases sitting between them. Germline V gene sequence: CDR1 MDHEN, CDR2 SYDVKM. The CDR3 totals 13 residues. CDR3 sequence: CASRGSGDNEQFF. DNA for the CDR3: TGTGCCTCGAGGGGTAGCGGCGACAATGAGCAGTTCTTC.